The 5 T cell receptor beta chains listed next were all sequenced from one sample in a study of shared clonotypes between healthy human individuals. Here immunoSEQ multiplex PCR was the method, and the copy in TCRdb shows in-frame clones only, minus some. Of some 1 million clones in the sample, under 80% were seen once. Sequenced: memory CD4+ T cells sorted from blood. Subset here: CD45RA-negative fraction. All receptors derive from a young man in good health.

The rearrangement joins TRBV19 to TRBJ1-1; no clear D gene. Germline V lookup: CDR1 LNHDA, CDR2 SQIVND (reference sequence). Trimming left V 7 bases short and J 1 base short, with 19 bases between. The CDR3 covers 16 residues. DNA of the CDR3: TGTGCCAGTATTAGGACTGGCGGAGTCCCGAACACTGAAGCTTTCTTT. Translated: CASIRTGGVPNTEAFF.

For this clone: Different DNA sequences within this sample yield the same CDR3. The chain couples TRBV6-5 to TRBJ2-7, with D hard to call. This CDR3 is 13 amino acids long. Trimming took 2 bases from V and 3 from J, leaving 8 bases between them. Per germline, CDR1 MNHEY and CDR2 SVGAGI. The CDR3 DNA follows: TGTGCCAGCAGTTACAGGGCGGACTACGAGCAGTACTTC. Its translation is CASSYRADYEQYF.

The chain recombines TRBV11-1 with TRBJ1-6; D perhaps matches TRBD1 (5 bases). Between the trimmed V and J ends, which lost 2 bases and 8 bases, there was a span of 10 bases. Looked up from germline, CDR1 is SGHAT and CDR2 is FQDESV (reference sequence). The CDR3 has 14 amino acids. The CDR3 DNA sequence: TGTGCCAGCAGCTTACAGGGAACGTATTCACCCCTCCACTTT. Its translation is CASSLQGTYSPLHF.

The V call is TRBV2, the J call TRBJ2-5, with D possibly being TRBD1 (6 bases). Trimming removed 2 bases at V and 5 bases at J, with 12 bases between. The CDR3 runs to 14 residues. In germline, CDR1 is SNHLY, CDR2 FYNNEI. The CDR3 sequence: CASSEQTGGETQYF. CDR3 nucleotide sequence: TGTGCCAGCAGTGAACAGACAGGCGGGGAGACCCAGTACTTC.

This clone was counted between two and nine times. The V and J genes are TRBV19 and TRBJ1-5; no firm D call. The germline CDR1 and CDR2 sequences are LNHDA and SQIVND (reference sequence). Trimming pared 6 bases from V and 4 bases from J, leaving 10 bases between. CDR3 size: 13 residues. The CDR3 nucleotides read TGTGCCAGTAGCGACACGCCTAATCAGCCCCAGCATTTT. This encodes CASSDTPNQPQHF.